The clone carrying this T cell receptor (beta chain) was picked up many times. The antigen is undetermined. The sample belongs to a study of T cell repertoires in cytomegalovirus infection. Study details: Both a matching HLA type and CMV infection were indicated by public TCR beta signatures.

TCRdb processed the reads anew with MiXCR; each CDR3 protein has one entry. The sample comprises 450,000 to 550,000 distinct CDR3 sequences, 16% of which are singletons, and approximately 24% rests with the top ten. Study-level results: The ex vivo response was dominated by HLA-C-restricted CMV-specific TCR beta clonotypes. Cumulative public TCR beta family frequency identified carriers of CMV plus the relevant HLA.

Sequences were obtained from CD8+ T cells from PBMCs. The receptor comes from a human donor in good health (CMV status not recorded). Some clones in this sample may be carry-over from other donors' samples.

DNA of the CDR3: TGTGCCAGCAGGGGACAGGACGCATCCTCTGGAAACACCATATATTTT. It is translated as CASRGQDASSGNTIYF. The rearrangement links TRBV6-1 to TRBJ1-3; 8 bases map to TRBD1. CDR1 is MNHNS and CDR2 is SASEGT in the germline V gene. CDR3 length equals 16 residues. V lost 6 bases, J lost 0 bases, and 7 bases stayed unmatched.